This T cell receptor (beta chain) derives from a study of blood T cell repertoires in COVID-19 (TCRdb year 2020). General notes on the study: Collaborator samples came from the United States, Italy and Spain and covered acute and convalescent phases of COVID-19. The material from the prospective study consisted of cDNA or gDNA derived from T cells, B-cell-depleted T cells, or PBMCs. Deeply sampled blood TCRbeta repertoires from subjects exposed to, actively infected with, or recovered from COVID-19 were included in the dataset. The repertoires were made available in a free public database intended to serve as a resource for research on the immune response to SARS-CoV-2. Samples came from the ongoing ImmuneRACE study (first 160 participants) plus 1,254 subjects from 6 global collaborators. Nearly every sample came with metadata listing a de-identified subject ID, COVID-19 status, age in years and sex. Where available, HLA class I and class II types were obtained from metadata supplied by the sample provider rather than from assay-based typing.

Here is what the overall study found, with its caveats: How much clinical and demographic metadata was included differed by source and by participant, and the metadata was provided uncurated.

Comments on this clone: Its recognized antigen is unknown. No base qualities exist here, and no much larger clone lies one base off it.

The germline V gene (reference sequence) provides CDR1 LNHDA and CDR2 SQIVND. Trimming leaves V shorter by 5 bases and J shorter by 4 bases, with the junction holding 7 bases beyond the gene matches. Its CDR3 holds 15 amino acids, cysteine through phenylalanine. The kept DNA is CDR3 alone, 45 bases in frame from the first base. TCRbeta CDR3 regions were amplified from genomic DNA by means of the immunoSEQ Assay, a bias-controlled multiplex PCR. On the authors' methods: Nucleated cell counts per sample were estimated from amplification of reference gene primers within the assay. To quantify the absolute abundance of each unique TCRbeta CDR3 rearrangement, sequence reads were collapsed and filtered. For each sample, productive Simpson clonality was calculated as the square root of Simpson's diversity index over productive rearrangements. In its TCRdb copy, this immuneACCESS table keeps in-frame sequences only and misses some clones. Where compared with another copy, unresolved V genes explain less than half of these, and the others have no known cause. The V and J calls and the clone size are those of that table, but D and trimming were determined from the DNA. This sample is represented by 70,000 to 100,000 clones; 72% of them were singletons. The ten most abundant clones make up 20% to 25% of the sample.

The collaborating institutions used their own protocols to collect whole blood in K2EDTA tubes. For TCRbeta analysis, collaborators shipped samples in one of three forms: frozen whole blood, isolated PBMCs, or DNA extracted from either of those sample types. The chain employs TRBV19 and TRBJ2-2, with 7 junctional bases fitting TRBD1. This TCR derives from a woman aged 55-75 years in a cohort sampled during active or convalescent COVID-19. The material sequenced was peripheral blood. Here the CDR3 is given as CASSRRDRGTGELFF. The nucleotides are TGTGCCAGTAGTCGCCGGGACAGAGGCACCGGGGAGCTGTTTTTT.